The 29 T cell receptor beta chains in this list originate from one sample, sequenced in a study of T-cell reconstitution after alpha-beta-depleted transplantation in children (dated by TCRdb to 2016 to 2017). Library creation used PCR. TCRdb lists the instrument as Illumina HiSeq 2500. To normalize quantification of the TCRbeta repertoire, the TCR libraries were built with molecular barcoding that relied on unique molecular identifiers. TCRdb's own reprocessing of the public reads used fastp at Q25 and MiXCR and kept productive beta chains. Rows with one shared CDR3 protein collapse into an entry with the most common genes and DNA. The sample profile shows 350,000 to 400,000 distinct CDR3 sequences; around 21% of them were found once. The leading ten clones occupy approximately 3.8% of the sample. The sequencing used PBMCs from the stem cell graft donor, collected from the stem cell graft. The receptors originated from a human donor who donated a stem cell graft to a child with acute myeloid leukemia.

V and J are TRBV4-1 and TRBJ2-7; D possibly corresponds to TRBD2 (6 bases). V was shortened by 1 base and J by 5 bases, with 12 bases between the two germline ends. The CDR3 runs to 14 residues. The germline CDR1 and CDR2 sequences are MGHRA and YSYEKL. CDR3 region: CASSQALAADEQYF. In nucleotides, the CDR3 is TGCGCCAGCAGCCAAGCACTAGCAGCTGACGAGCAGTACTTC.

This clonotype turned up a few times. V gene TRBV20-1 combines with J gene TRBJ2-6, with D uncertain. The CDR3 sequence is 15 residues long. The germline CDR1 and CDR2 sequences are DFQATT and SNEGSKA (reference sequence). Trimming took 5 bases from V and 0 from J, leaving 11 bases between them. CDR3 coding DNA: TGCAGTGCTGGCGGACGGGTCTCTGGGGCCAACGTCCTGACTTTC. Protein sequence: CSAGGRVSGANVLTF.

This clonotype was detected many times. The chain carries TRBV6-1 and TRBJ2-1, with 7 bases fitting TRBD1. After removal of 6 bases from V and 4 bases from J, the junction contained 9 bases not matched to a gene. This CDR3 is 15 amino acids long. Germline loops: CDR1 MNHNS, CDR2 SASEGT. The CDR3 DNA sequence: TGTGCCAGCAGAAAAAGACAGGGACATTACAATGAGCAGTTCTTC. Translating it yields CASRKRQGHYNEQFF.

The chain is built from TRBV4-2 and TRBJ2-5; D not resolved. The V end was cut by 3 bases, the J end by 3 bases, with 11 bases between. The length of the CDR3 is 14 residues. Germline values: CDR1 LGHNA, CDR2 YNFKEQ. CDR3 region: CASSQRNKKETQYF. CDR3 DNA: TGTGCCAGCAGCCAGCGGAACAAAAAAGAGACCCAGTACTTC.

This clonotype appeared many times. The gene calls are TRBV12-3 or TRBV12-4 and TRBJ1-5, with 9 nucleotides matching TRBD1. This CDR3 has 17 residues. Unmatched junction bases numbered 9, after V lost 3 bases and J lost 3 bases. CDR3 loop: CASSFLAGTGINQPQHF. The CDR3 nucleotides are TGTGCCAGCAGTTTCCTGGCCGGGACAGGGATCAATCAGCCCCAGCATTTT.

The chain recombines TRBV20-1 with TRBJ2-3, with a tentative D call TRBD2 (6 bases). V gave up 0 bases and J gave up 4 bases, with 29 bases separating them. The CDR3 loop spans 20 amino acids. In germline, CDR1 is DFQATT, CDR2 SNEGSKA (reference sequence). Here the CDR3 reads CSARDPRGDGSGFLPDTQYF. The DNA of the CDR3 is TGCAGTGCTAGAGATCCCCGTGGTGACGGGAGCGGGTTTCTGCCAGATACGCAGTATTTT.

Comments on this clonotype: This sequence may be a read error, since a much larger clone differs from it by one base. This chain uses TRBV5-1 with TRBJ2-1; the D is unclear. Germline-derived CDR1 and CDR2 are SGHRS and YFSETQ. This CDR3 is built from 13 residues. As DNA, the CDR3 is TGCGCCAGCAGCGCGGAGCCCCTCAATGGGCAGTTCTTC. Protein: CASSAEPLNGQFF.

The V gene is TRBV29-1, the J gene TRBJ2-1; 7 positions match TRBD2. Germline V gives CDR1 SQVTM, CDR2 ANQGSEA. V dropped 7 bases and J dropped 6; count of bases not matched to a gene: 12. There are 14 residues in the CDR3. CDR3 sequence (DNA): TGCAGCGGGCACCGGGACTACCTACCCAATGAGCAGTTCTTC. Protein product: CSGHRDYLPNEQFF.

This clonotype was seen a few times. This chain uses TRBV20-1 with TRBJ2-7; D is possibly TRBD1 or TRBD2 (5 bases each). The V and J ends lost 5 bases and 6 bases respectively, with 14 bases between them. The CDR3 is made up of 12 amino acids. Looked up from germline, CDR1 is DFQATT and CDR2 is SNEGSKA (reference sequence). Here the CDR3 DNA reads TGCAGTGCTTCTCGACCGGGGCGCGAGCAGTACTTC. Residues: CSASRPGREQYF.

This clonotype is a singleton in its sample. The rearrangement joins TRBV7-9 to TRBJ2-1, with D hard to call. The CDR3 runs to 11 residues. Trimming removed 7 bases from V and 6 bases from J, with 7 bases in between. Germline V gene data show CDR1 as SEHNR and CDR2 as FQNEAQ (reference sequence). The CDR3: CASTPANEQFF. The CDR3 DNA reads TGTGCCAGCACCCCGGCCAATGAGCAGTTCTTC.

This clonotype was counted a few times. The CDR3 reads CASSDAGLANVNEQFF. CDR3 nucleotide sequence: TGCGCCAGCAGCGATGCGGGACTAGCGAATGTCAATGAGCAGTTCTTC. The chain uses TRBV5-1 and TRBJ2-1; 10 bases agree with TRBD2. Germline V gene data show CDR1 as SGHRS and CDR2 as YFSETQ. The V segment lost 4 bases and the J segment 6 bases; nucleotides outside the gene matches: 10. This CDR3 spans 16 amino acids.

CDR3 DNA: TGTGCCAGCAGCTTGGCCAGCGGGGACTACGAGCAGTACTTC. The encoded protein is CASSLASGDYEQYF. The rearrangement uses TRBV5-5 and TRBJ2-7; TRBD2 aligns across 7 bases. Germline V lookup: CDR1 SGHKS, CDR2 YYEKEE (reference sequence). The CDR3 loop spans 14 amino acids. V gave up 0 bases and J gave up 3 bases; unmatched junction bases: 3.

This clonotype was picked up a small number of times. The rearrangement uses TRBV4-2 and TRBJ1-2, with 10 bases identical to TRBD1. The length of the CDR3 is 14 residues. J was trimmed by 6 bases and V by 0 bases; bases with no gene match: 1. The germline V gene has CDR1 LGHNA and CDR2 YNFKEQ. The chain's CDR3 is CASSQDGTGDGYTF. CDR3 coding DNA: TGTGCCAGCAGCCAAGATGGGACAGGGGATGGCTACACCTTC.

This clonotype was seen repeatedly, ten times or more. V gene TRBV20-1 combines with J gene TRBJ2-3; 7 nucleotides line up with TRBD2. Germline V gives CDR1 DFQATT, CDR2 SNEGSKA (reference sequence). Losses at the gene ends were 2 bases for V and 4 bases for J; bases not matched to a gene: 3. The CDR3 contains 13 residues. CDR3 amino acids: CSARFAGADTQYF. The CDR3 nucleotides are TGCAGTGCTAGATTCGCGGGAGCAGATACGCAGTATTTT.

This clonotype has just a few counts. CDR3 loop: CSVDSDLYNEQFF. In DNA, the CDR3 is TGCAGCGTGGATAGCGACCTCTACAATGAGCAGTTCTTC. This rearrangement joins TRBV29-1 to TRBJ2-1, with D possibly being TRBD2 (5 bases). Germline V gives CDR1 SQVTM, CDR2 ANQGSEA. V was cut by 6 bases and J by 3 bases, with 12 bases left in between. This CDR3 has 13 residues.

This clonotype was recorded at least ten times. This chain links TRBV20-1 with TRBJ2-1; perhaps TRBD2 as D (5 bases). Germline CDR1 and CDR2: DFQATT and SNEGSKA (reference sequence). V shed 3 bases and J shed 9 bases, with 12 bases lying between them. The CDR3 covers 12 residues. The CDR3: CSASGPRGEQFF. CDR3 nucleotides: TGCAGTGCTAGCGGTCCCCGGGGTGAGCAGTTCTTC.

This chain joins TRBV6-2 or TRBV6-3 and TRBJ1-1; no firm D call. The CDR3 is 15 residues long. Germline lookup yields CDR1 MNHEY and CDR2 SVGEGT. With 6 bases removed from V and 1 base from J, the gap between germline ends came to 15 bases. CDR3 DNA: TGTGCCAGCAGAACCGCGTTCCGGACGAACACTGAAGCTTTCTTT. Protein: CASRTAFRTNTEAFF.

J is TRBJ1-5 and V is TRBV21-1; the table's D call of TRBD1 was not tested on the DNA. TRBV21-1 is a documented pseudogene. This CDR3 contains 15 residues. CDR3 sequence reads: CASRRRGHSNQPQHF. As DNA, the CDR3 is TGTGCCAGCCGAAGAAGGGGACACAGCAATCAGCCCCAGCATTTT.

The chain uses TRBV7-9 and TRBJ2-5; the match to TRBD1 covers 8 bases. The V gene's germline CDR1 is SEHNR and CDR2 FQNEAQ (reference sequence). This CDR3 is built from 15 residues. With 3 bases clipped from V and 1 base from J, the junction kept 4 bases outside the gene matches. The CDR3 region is CASSFLTGAQETQYF. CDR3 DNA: TGTGCCAGCAGCTTCCTGACAGGGGCCCAAGAGACCCAGTACTTC.

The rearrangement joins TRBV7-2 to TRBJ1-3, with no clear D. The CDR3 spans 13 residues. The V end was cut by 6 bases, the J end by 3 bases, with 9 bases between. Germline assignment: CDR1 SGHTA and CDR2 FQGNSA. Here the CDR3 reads CASSFKGGNTIYF. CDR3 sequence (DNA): TGTGCCAGCAGTTTCAAAGGTGGAAACACCATATATTTT. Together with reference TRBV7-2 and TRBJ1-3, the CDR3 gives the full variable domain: GAGVSQSPSNKVTEKGKDVELRCDPISGHTALYWYRQSLGQGLEFLIYFQGNSAPDKSGLPSDRFSAERTGGSVSTLTIQRTQQEDSAVYLCASSFKGGNTIYFGEGSWLTVV.

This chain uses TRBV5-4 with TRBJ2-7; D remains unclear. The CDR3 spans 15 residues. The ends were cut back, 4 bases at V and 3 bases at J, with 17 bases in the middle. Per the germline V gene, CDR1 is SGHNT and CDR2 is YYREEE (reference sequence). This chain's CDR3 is CASSPIDQSNYEQYF. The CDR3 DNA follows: TGTGCCAGCAGCCCTATAGACCAATCCAACTACGAGCAGTACTTC.

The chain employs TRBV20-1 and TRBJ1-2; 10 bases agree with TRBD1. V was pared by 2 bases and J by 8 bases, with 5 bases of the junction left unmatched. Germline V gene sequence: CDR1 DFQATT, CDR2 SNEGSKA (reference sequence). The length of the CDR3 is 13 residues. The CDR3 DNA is TGCAGTGCTAGAACGACAGGGGGCAACGGCTACACCTTC. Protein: CSARTTGGNGYTF.

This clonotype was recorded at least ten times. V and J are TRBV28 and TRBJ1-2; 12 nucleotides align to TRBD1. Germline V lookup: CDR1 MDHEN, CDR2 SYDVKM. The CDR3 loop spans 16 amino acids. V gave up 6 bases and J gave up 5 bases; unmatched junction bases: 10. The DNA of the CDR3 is TGTGCCAGCAGGTCCGGGACAGGGGGCTTCGTTTATGGCTACACCTTC. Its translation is CASRSGTGGFVYGYTF.

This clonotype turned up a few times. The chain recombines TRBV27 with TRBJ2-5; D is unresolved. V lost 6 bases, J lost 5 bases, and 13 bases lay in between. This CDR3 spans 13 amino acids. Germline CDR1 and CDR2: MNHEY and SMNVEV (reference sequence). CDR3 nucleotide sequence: TGTGCCAGCAGCCAACGAGCCCCCGAGACCCAGTACTTC. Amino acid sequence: CASSQRAPETQYF.

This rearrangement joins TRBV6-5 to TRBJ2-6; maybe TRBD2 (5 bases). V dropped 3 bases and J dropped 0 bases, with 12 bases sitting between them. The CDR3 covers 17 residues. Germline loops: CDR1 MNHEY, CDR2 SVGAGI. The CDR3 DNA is TGTGCCAGCAGTTATTCCCCCGGAGGCTCTGGGGCCAACGTCCTGACTTTC. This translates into CASSYSPGGSGANVLTF.

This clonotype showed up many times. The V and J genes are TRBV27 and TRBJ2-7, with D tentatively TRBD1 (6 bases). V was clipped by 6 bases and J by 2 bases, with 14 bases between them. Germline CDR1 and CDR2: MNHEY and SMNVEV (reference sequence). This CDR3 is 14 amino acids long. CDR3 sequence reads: CASSWGHNTYEQYF. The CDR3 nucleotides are TGTGCCAGCAGCTGGGGACATAACACCTACGAGCAGTACTTC.

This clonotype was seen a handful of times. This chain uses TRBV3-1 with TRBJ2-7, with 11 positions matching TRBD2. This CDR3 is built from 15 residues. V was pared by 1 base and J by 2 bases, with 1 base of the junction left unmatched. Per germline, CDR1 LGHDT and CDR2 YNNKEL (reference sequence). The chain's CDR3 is CASSQVAGGTYEQYF. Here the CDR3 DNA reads TGTGCCAGCAGCCAAGTAGCGGGAGGGACCTACGAGCAGTACTTC.

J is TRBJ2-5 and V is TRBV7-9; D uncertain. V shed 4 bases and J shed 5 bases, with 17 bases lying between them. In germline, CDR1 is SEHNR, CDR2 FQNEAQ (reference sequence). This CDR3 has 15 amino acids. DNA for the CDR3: TGTGCCAGCAGCTCGCCTCCTATGGGCGAGGAGACCCAGTACTTC. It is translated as CASSSPPMGEETQYF.

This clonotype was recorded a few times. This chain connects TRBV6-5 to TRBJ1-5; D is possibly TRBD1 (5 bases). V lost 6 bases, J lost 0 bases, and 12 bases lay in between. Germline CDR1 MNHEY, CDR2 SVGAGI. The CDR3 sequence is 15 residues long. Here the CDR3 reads CASRQSGSSNQPQHF. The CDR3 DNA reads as TGTGCCAGCAGACAATCAGGGTCTAGCAATCAGCCCCAGCATTTT.